The clone carrying this TCR beta chain was observed at least ten times. The antigen remains undetermined. From the 5' RACE reads, TCRdb called clonotypes with MiXCR, one entry per CDR3 protein. The sample lists approximately 100,000 distinct CDR3 sequences; roughly 8.3% were seen once. This sample is drawn from a study of CD8 T cells in ankylosing spondylitis. Notes on the study in general: Disease-linked clones reportedly showed significant enrichment in matched ankylosing spondylitis synovial fluid.

From germline, CDR1 is DFQATT and CDR2 SNEGSKA (reference sequence). V was trimmed by 0 bases and J by 10 bases, leaving 7 bases between them. The CDR3 is 11 amino acids. The sequence was collected from a male donor with ankylosing spondylitis or in good health (not recorded which). The sample taken for sequencing was blood, either unsorted or a sorted T cell fraction (not recorded which). This sequence joins TRBV20-1 and TRBJ2-1; D is ambiguous. The CDR3 loop is CSARDRKEQFF. Here the CDR3 DNA reads TGCAGTGCTAGAGATCGAAAGGAGCAGTTCTTC.